These T cell receptor beta chains were read from a single sample in a study of tumor-infiltrating lymphocytes in primary liver carcinoma. One entry per CDR3 protein results from TCRdb running MiXCR on the multiplex PCR reads. The sample lists around 330,000 distinct CDR3 sequences, more than 55% occurring once. Sequencing was done on a sample of peripheral blood. These receptors were obtained from a woman aged 25 to 39 with primary liver carcinoma and hepatitis B virus infection. Both conserved end residues are part of each CDR3.

15,TRBJ1-2,TRBV6-1,CASSGRGQGLDGYTF
12,TRBJ2-7,TRBV4-2,CASSPGLGEQYF
12,TRBJ1-5,TRBV12-3/TRBV12-4,CASSYGDQPQHF
11,TRBJ2-2,TRBV6-5,CASSYLGELFF
13,TRBJ2-5,TRBV6-1,CASSEWAKETQYF
16,TRBJ1-2,TRBV30,CTWSVQGAGTYGGYTF
18,TRBJ2-1,TRBV12-3/TRBV12-4,CASSFGTSGRTEYNERFF
14,TRBJ2-1,TRBV7-9,CASSPEGVYNEQFF
12,TRBJ1-2,TRBV24-1,CATSKGAAGYTF
13,TRBJ1-1,TRBV7-9,CASSPGGGARAFF
16,TRBJ2-5,TRBV4-2,CASSQNPAGGGETRYF
17,TRBJ2-7,TRBV5-5,CASSLAKGLAGHYEQYF
16,TRBJ2-3,TRBV5-4,CASSSGREVGTDTQYF
13,TRBJ2-1,TRBV28,CASSLYDRNEQFF
16,TRBJ2-7,TRBV12-3/TRBV12-4,CASSAEWGPAGHEQYF
15,TRBJ2-1,TRBV14,CASSQAGGPYNEQLF
11,TRBJ2-1,TRBV6-2/TRBV6-3,CASSPANEQFF
16,TRBJ1-2,TRBV11-2,CASGLNPRTVNYGYTF
12,TRBJ2-7,TRBV6-1,CASRRGNYEQYF
13,TRBJ2-2,TRBV11-2,CASNKTNTGEPFF
14,TRBJ2-5,TRBV12-3/TRBV12-4,CASSRTGGLETQYF
14,TRBJ2-7,TRBV5-1,CASSPRDGAYEQYF
14,TRBJ1-5,TRBV12-3/TRBV12-4,CASSSGLSNQPQHF
15,TRBJ1-5,TRBV7-9,CASSRTAAGNQPQHF
19,TRBJ1-5,TRBV28,CASSSPYRVRGDFAQPQHF
15,TRBJ1-1,TRBV11-2,CVSMVGGGGNTEAFF
13,TRBJ2-2,TRBV7-8,CASSLVEAGELFF
14,TRBJ2-2,TRBV7-9,CASSPGTITGELFF
16,TRBJ2-3,TRBV5-1,CASSLGVRGSTDTQYF
12,TRBJ2-3,TRBV6-6,CASSPDADTQYF
11,TRBJ2-3,TRBV30,CAWKMVDTQYF
16,TRBJ2-1,TRBV11-2,CVSSPRIPGQSNEQFF
14,TRBJ2-7,TRBV11-3,CASSRGTQSHEQYF
15,TRBJ2-3,TRBV28,CASSLWAGRTDTQYF
16,TRBJ2-3,TRBV12-5,CASGLVLRDPTDTQYF
14,TRBJ2-7,TRBV30,CAWSVGGTTFQQYF
14,TRBJ1-5,TRBV6-1,CASRQPGGNQPQHF
15,TRBJ2-1,TRBV6-5,CASSWTSVFYNEQFF
14,TRBJ1-4,TRBV12-3/TRBV12-4,CASNWGGGNEKLFF
14,TRBJ2-7,TRBV7-9,CASSSTRTPDEQYF
16,TRBJ2-1,TRBV21-1,CASSGDRGISYNEQFF